This T cell receptor (beta chain) was sequenced in a study of T cells in localized non-small cell lung cancer. Generated by immunoSEQ multiplex PCR, the TCRdb table keeps only in-frame clones and is missing some. The sample shows 1,400 to 1,500 clones, roughly 25% of them seen only once. This clone was seen only a few times. V was trimmed by 5 bases and J by 6 bases, leaving 20 bases between them. Germline V gene sequence: CDR1 MDHEN, CDR2 SYDVKM. This CDR3 is 16 amino acids long. The starting material was normal lung tissue next to the tumor, obtained before any cancer treatment. The chain employs TRBV28 and TRBJ2-1, with D tentatively TRBD2 (5 bases). The sequence derives from a man aged 18 to 55 with stage II lung adenocarcinoma. CDR3 sequence: CASSQMDFVGSNEQFF. The DNA of the CDR3 is TGTGCCAGCAGTCAAATGGACTTCGTGGGATCCAATGAGCAGTTCTTC.